Given below is one T cell receptor beta chain in context. What it recognizes is unknown. CDR1 and CDR2 (germline): SGHDT, YYEEEE. V lost 4 bases and J lost 1, with 11 bases in between. The CDR3 totals 14 residues. The sample originates from a study of beta chain features in type 1 diabetes. The isolated RNA, all of it, was reverse transcribed, so expressed TCRB transcripts were what got sequenced. TCRdb keeps only in-frame clones here, not all; method: immunoSEQ multiplex PCR. Of a few hundred thousand clones detected, around 9.9% appear once; the ten largest clones hold 1% to 1.5%. Study-level findings and limits: TCRB repertoires of naive, central memory and Treg cells appeared more similar among patients than among healthy donors. PCR might preferentially amplify shorter templates, equally in patients and controls. Across all four CD4+ subsets, people with type 1 diabetes showed modestly shorter TCRB CDR3s.

Sorting that relied on CD45RO/CCR7/CD25/CD127/CD95/CD27 yielded CD4+ naive, central memory, regulatory and stem cell-like memory cells. Material for sequencing was central memory CD4+ T cells from blood. The source is a man aged 18 to 29 in good health. The V and J genes are TRBV5-6 and TRBJ1-1; D is unresolved. CDR3 region: CASSHPPGNTEAFF. CDR3 in DNA: TGTGCCAGCAGCCACCCACCCGGGAACACTGAAGCTTTCTTT.